This note documents a single T cell receptor beta chain sequence. The data originate from a study of blood T cell repertoires in COVID-19. The overall study: Samples representing acute and convalescent COVID-19 were sourced from the United States, Italy and Spain.

V shed 5 bases, J shed 3 bases, and the junction held 4 bases outside the gene matches. This CDR3 comprises 15 residues. Germline CDR1 is LGHNT and CDR2 is FRNRAP. Original handling: Amplifying reference gene primers gave estimates of nucleated cell counts. Sequenced by immunoSEQ multiplex PCR; TCRdb stores in-frame clones only, minus some. That table furnishes V, J and clone size, whereas the DNA furnished D and trimming. This table holds some 380,000 clones, around 87% found once. Donors were grouped by their self-reported clinical history. V gene TRBV12-5 combines with J gene TRBJ1-5, with 10 bases matching TRBD1. The clonotype was recovered from a man younger than 45 who had recovered from COVID-19. Sample: PBMCs or T cells enriched from blood (not recorded which). The CDR3 DNA sequence: TGTGCTAGTGGTCCCGGGACAGGGGCCAATCAGCCCCAGCATTTT. Its protein product is CASGPGTGANQPQHF.